These T cell receptor beta chains were read from a single sample in a study of T cell responses to AZD1222 COVID-19 vaccine. Clones were sequenced by immunoSEQ multiplex PCR, and TCRdb holds only the in-frame ones, with some missing. The sample lists more than 90,000 clones; 80% to 85% were seen once. The sample was peripheral blood, taken on day 0 of AZD1222 vaccination. These receptors came from an adult in good health. Both conserved end residues are part of each CDR3. The D gene is left open where the match is weak. Clone size is shown for a subset of rows, as once, few, many or a class of expanded clone.

v_gene: TRBV29-1; j_gene: TRBJ2-6; abundance: NA; d_gene: NA; CDR3aa: CSVEEVARTVSGANVLTF; CDR3nt: TGCAGCGTTGAAGAAGTGGCCAGGACTGTCTCTGGGGCCAACGTCCTGACTTTC
v_gene: TRBV5-1; j_gene: TRBJ1-5; abundance: NA; d_gene: NA; CDR3aa: CASSLGANSNQPQHF; CDR3nt: TGCGCCAGCAGCTTGGGCGCTAATAGCAATCAGCCCCAGCATTTT
v_gene: TRBV28; j_gene: TRBJ2-1; abundance: few; d_gene: NA; CDR3aa: CASSPSGSSYNEQFF; CDR3nt: TGTGCCAGCAGTCCGAGCGGAAGCTCCTACAATGAGCAGTTCTTC
v_gene: TRBV29-1; j_gene: TRBJ2-3; abundance: NA; d_gene: TRBD2; CDR3aa: CSVESWGGPQNTQYF; CDR3nt: TGCAGCGTTGAGTCTTGGGGGGGTCCACAGAATACGCAGTATTTT
v_gene: TRBV14; j_gene: TRBJ1-1; abundance: few; d_gene: TRBD1; CDR3aa: CASSRYRGGTEAFF; CDR3nt: TGTGCCAGCAGCCGGTACAGGGGGGGCACTGAAGCTTTCTTT
v_gene: TRBV3-1/TRBV3-2; j_gene: TRBJ2-1; abundance: NA; d_gene: TRBD2; CDR3aa: CASSQVGRNYNEQFF; CDR3nt: TGTGCCAGCAGCCAAGTCGGGAGGAACTACAATGAGCAGTTCTTC
v_gene: TRBV6-5; j_gene: TRBJ1-5; abundance: NA; d_gene: NA; CDR3aa: CASTPNWNSNQPQHF; CDR3nt: TGTGCCAGCACCCCCAACTGGAATAGCAATCAGCCCCAGCATTTT
v_gene: TRBV20-1; j_gene: TRBJ2-7; abundance: NA; d_gene: NA; CDR3aa: CSAPQEYEQYF; CDR3nt: TGCAGTGCTCCCCAGGAATACGAGCAGTACTTC
v_gene: TRBV27; j_gene: TRBJ1-2; abundance: NA; d_gene: NA; CDR3aa: CASRRTSGGGYTF; CDR3nt: TGTGCCAGCAGGCGGACATCGGGGGGTGGCTACACCTTC
v_gene: TRBV5-1; j_gene: TRBJ1-5; abundance: NA; d_gene: TRBD1; CDR3aa: CASSVGGDSYQPQHF; CDR3nt: TGCGCCAGCAGCGTGGGTGGGGACAGCTATCAGCCCCAGCATTTT
v_gene: TRBV6-1; j_gene: TRBJ1-1; abundance: once; d_gene: TRBD1; CDR3aa: CASSETGFSTEAFF; CDR3nt: TGTGCCAGCAGTGAGACAGGGTTTAGCACTGAAGCTTTCTTT
v_gene: TRBV5-4; j_gene: TRBJ2-4; abundance: NA; d_gene: NA; CDR3aa: CASSFPTGGQNIQYF; CDR3nt: TGTGCCAGCAGCTTCCCCACCGGCGGCCAAAACATTCAGTACTTC
v_gene: TRBV11-3; j_gene: TRBJ2-2; abundance: NA; d_gene: NA; CDR3aa: CASSFGQGNTGELFF; CDR3nt: TGTGCCAGCAGCTTTGGCCAGGGCAACACCGGGGAGCTGTTTTTT
v_gene: TRBV5-1; j_gene: TRBJ2-2; abundance: NA; d_gene: TRBD1; CDR3aa: CASRITGTGAGELFF; CDR3nt: TGCGCCAGCAGAATCACCGGGACAGGTGCCGGGGAGCTGTTTTTT
v_gene: TRBV11-3; j_gene: TRBJ1-4; abundance: NA; d_gene: NA; CDR3aa: CASSYTGSTNEKLFF; CDR3nt: TGTGCCAGCAGCTATACAGGATCAACTAATGAAAAACTGTTTTTT
v_gene: TRBV30; j_gene: TRBJ2-2; abundance: NA; d_gene: NA; CDR3aa: CAWSVRIGTGELFF; CDR3nt: TGTGCCTGGAGTGTACGTATCGGTACCGGGGAGCTGTTTTTT
v_gene: TRBV18; j_gene: TRBJ2-7; abundance: NA; d_gene: NA; CDR3aa: CASSPPARAYEQYF; CDR3nt: TGTGCCAGCTCACCACCTGCCAGGGCCTACGAGCAGTACTTC
v_gene: TRBV5-4; j_gene: TRBJ1-2; abundance: NA; d_gene: NA; CDR3aa: CASSLMAGVYGYTF; CDR3nt: TGTGCCAGCAGCTTGATGGCGGGTGTCTATGGCTACACCTTC
v_gene: TRBV27; j_gene: TRBJ2-7; abundance: NA; d_gene: TRBD1; CDR3aa: CASSLVRFVGTGYEQYF; CDR3nt: TGTGCCAGCAGTTTGGTTCGTTTCGTTGGGACAGGATACGAGCAGTACTTC
v_gene: TRBV7-2; j_gene: TRBJ2-1; abundance: NA; d_gene: TRBD1; CDR3aa: CASSSGGTGDGEQFF; CDR3nt: TGTGCCAGCAGCTCAGGAGGGACAGGGGATGGTGAGCAGTTCTTC
v_gene: TRBV7-2; j_gene: TRBJ1-6; abundance: once; d_gene: NA; CDR3aa: CASSPGVTNSPLHF; CDR3nt: TGTGCCAGCAGCCCAGGAGTCACTAATTCACCCCTCCACTTT
v_gene: TRBV2; j_gene: TRBJ1-1; abundance: NA; d_gene: NA; CDR3aa: CASSGGLGLWTEAFF; CDR3nt: TGTGCCAGCAGTGGGGGGCTTGGACTGTGGACTGAAGCTTTCTTT
v_gene: TRBV6-4; j_gene: TRBJ2-6; abundance: NA; d_gene: NA; CDR3aa: CASSVGQQNSGANVLTF; CDR3nt: TGTGCCAGCAGTGTAGGACAGCAAAACTCTGGGGCCAACGTCCTGACTTTC
v_gene: TRBV28; j_gene: TRBJ1-4; abundance: NA; d_gene: NA; CDR3aa: CASSLTGIANEKLFF; CDR3nt: TGTGCCAGCAGTCTGACTGGTATAGCTAATGAAAAACTGTTTTTT
v_gene: TRBV16; j_gene: TRBJ1-2; abundance: NA; d_gene: NA; CDR3aa: CASSQSYEPGGYTF; CDR3nt: TGTGCCAGCAGCCAATCTTACGAACCGGGCGGCTACACCTTC
v_gene: TRBV5-1; j_gene: TRBJ2-5; abundance: NA; d_gene: NA; CDR3aa: CASSLGRLQETQYF; CDR3nt: TGCGCCAGCAGCTTGGGACGTTTACAAGAGACCCAGTACTTC
v_gene: TRBV12-3/TRBV12-4; j_gene: TRBJ1-1; abundance: NA; d_gene: NA; CDR3aa: CASTTGRSEAFF; CDR3nt: TGTGCCAGCACTACGGGTCGGAGTGAAGCTTTCTTT
v_gene: TRBV14; j_gene: TRBJ1-1; abundance: NA; d_gene: TRBD1; CDR3aa: CASSRITGGTEAFF; CDR3nt: TGTGCCAGCAGCCGGATAACAGGGGGCACTGAAGCTTTCTTT
v_gene: TRBV28; j_gene: TRBJ1-4; abundance: NA; d_gene: NA; CDR3aa: CASSPGQRYEKLFF; CDR3nt: TGTGCCAGCAGTCCGGGACAACGTTACGAAAAACTGTTTTTT
v_gene: TRBV14; j_gene: TRBJ1-3; abundance: NA; d_gene: NA; CDR3aa: CASSQEGGGRNTIYF; CDR3nt: TGTGCCAGCAGCCAAGAGGGGGGAGGCAGAAACACCATATATTTT
v_gene: TRBV5-1; j_gene: TRBJ2-7; abundance: NA; d_gene: NA; CDR3aa: CASSLERYEQYF; CDR3nt: TGCGCCAGCAGCTTGGAACGGTACGAGCAGTACTTC
v_gene: TRBV2; j_gene: TRBJ1-3; abundance: NA; d_gene: NA; CDR3aa: CASSPGVGGNTIYF; CDR3nt: TGTGCCAGCAGTCCAGGGGTCGGTGGAAACACCATATATTTT
v_gene: TRBV28; j_gene: TRBJ1-1; abundance: once; d_gene: TRBD1; CDR3aa: CASSFSELTGTENTEAFF; CDR3nt: TGTGCCAGCAGTTTCTCCGAACTAACCGGGACAGAGAACACTGAAGCTTTCTTT
v_gene: TRBV28; j_gene: TRBJ1-2; abundance: NA; d_gene: NA; CDR3aa: CASSGGGRPRGYTF; CDR3nt: TGTGCCAGCAGTGGAGGTGGGAGACCCCGTGGCTACACCTTC
v_gene: TRBV6-5; j_gene: TRBJ1-5; abundance: once; d_gene: NA; CDR3aa: CASSSLSSANQPQHF; CDR3nt: TGTGCCAGCAGTTCATTAAGCTCCGCCAATCAGCCCCAGCATTTT
v_gene: TRBV5-4; j_gene: TRBJ2-7; abundance: once; d_gene: NA; CDR3aa: CASSLAVTRRLGEQYF; CDR3nt: TGTGCCAGCAGCTTGGCCGTGACTAGACGCCTGGGCGAGCAGTACTTC
v_gene: TRBV4-3; j_gene: TRBJ2-2; abundance: few; d_gene: NA; CDR3aa: CASSQEGRSTGELFF; CDR3nt: TGCGCCAGCAGCCAAGAGGGACGCTCGACCGGGGAGCTGTTTTTT
v_gene: TRBV6-5; j_gene: TRBJ2-7; abundance: NA; d_gene: NA; CDR3aa: CASSYSREYEQYF; CDR3nt: TGTGCCAGCAGTTACTCGCGAGAGTACGAGCAGTACTTC
v_gene: TRBV4-3; j_gene: TRBJ2-7; abundance: NA; d_gene: NA; CDR3aa: CASSPRPGGWGYEQYF; CDR3nt: TGCGCCAGCAGCCCCCGCCCGGGCGGCTGGGGTTACGAGCAGTACTTC
v_gene: TRBV10-3; j_gene: TRBJ1-2; abundance: NA; d_gene: NA; CDR3aa: CAISEGGANYGYTF; CDR3nt: TGTGCCATCAGTGAGGGGGGCGCAAACTATGGCTACACCTTC
v_gene: TRBV28; j_gene: TRBJ2-1; abundance: NA; d_gene: TRBD2; CDR3aa: CASNSPGLAGGIEQFF; CDR3nt: TGTGCCAGCAATTCACCGGGACTAGCGGGAGGGATTGAGCAGTTCTTC
v_gene: TRBV18; j_gene: TRBJ2-2; abundance: NA; d_gene: TRBD2; CDR3aa: CASSPPGLAGGSTGELFF; CDR3nt: TGTGCCAGCTCACCACCGGGACTAGCGGGAGGGAGCACCGGGGAGCTGTTTTTT
v_gene: TRBV6-5; j_gene: TRBJ1-2; abundance: once; d_gene: NA; CDR3aa: CASSYRDRGYTF; CDR3nt: TGTGCCAGCAGTTACCGGGACCGCGGCTACACCTTC
v_gene: TRBV7-2; j_gene: TRBJ2-1; abundance: once; d_gene: TRBD2; CDR3aa: CASSLARLAGYEQFF; CDR3nt: TGTGCCAGCAGCTTAGCGCGACTAGCGGGTTATGAGCAGTTCTTC
v_gene: TRBV19; j_gene: TRBJ1-2; abundance: NA; d_gene: NA; CDR3aa: CASKRQDGYGYTF; CDR3nt: TGTGCCAGTAAGAGACAGGACGGCTATGGCTACACCTTC
v_gene: TRBV6-6; j_gene: TRBJ1-3; abundance: NA; d_gene: TRBD1; CDR3aa: CASSQGDTIYF; CDR3nt: TGTGCCAGCAGCCAGGGGGACACCATATATTTT
v_gene: TRBV19; j_gene: TRBJ1-6; abundance: NA; d_gene: NA; CDR3aa: CASSMTGSNSPLHF; CDR3nt: TGTGCCAGTAGTATGACCGGTAGCAATTCACCCCTCCACTTT
v_gene: TRBV7-2; j_gene: TRBJ2-6; abundance: NA; d_gene: NA; CDR3aa: CASSPQVGSSSGANVLTF; CDR3nt: TGTGCCAGCAGCCCCCAAGTAGGGTCAAGCTCTGGGGCCAACGTCCTGACTTTC
v_gene: TRBV19; j_gene: TRBJ2-2; abundance: NA; d_gene: NA; CDR3aa: CASSPGGHTGELFF; CDR3nt: TGTGCCAGTAGTCCCGGAGGGCACACCGGGGAGCTGTTTTTT
v_gene: TRBV6-5; j_gene: TRBJ1-5; abundance: NA; d_gene: NA; CDR3aa: CASTRRLGNQPQHF; CDR3nt: TGTGCCAGCACCCGACGACTGGGCAATCAGCCCCAGCATTTT
v_gene: TRBV6-6; j_gene: TRBJ2-7; abundance: NA; d_gene: TRBD1; CDR3aa: CASSFSTGGIDEQYF; CDR3nt: TGTGCCAGCAGTTTTTCGACAGGGGGGATTGACGAGCAGTACTTC
v_gene: TRBV6-5; j_gene: TRBJ2-1; abundance: NA; d_gene: TRBD1; CDR3aa: CATERDRGREQFF; CDR3nt: TGTGCCACCGAACGGGACAGGGGGCGTGAGCAGTTCTTC